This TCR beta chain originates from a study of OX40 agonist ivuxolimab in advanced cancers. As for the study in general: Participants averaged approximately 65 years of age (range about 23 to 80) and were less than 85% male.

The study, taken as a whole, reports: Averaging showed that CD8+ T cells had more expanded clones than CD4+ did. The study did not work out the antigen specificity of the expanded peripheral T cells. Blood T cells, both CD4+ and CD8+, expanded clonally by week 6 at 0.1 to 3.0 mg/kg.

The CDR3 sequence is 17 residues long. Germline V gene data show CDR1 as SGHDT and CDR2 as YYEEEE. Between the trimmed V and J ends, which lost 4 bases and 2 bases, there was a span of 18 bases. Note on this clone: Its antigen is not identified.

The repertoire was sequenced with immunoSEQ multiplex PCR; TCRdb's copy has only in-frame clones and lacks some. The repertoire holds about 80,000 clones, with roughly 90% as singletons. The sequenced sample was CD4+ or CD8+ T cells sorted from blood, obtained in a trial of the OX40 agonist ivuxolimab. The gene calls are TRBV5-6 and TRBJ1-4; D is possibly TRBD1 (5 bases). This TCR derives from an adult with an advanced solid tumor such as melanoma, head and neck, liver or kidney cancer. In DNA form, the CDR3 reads TGTGCCAGCAGCGTAGGGCCGCCGGGGGACACTAATGAAAAACTGTTTTTT. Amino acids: CASSVGPPGDTNEKLFF.